These T cell receptor beta chains were read from a single sample in a study of T cells expressing NK-cell markers. For each CDR3 protein, TCRdb gives one entry from its re-call of the 5' RACE reads, without DNA. The sample has 7,300 or so distinct CDR3 sequences, and its top ten clones hold 62%. Sequences were obtained from blood T cells: a sorted CD56 or NKG2C T cell subset, CD4+ or CD8+ T cells, or bulk PBMC T cells (not recorded which). The receptors here all came from a man aged 18 to 70 in good health. CDR3s include the opening cysteine and the closing phenylalanine or tryptophan. Expanded clones are given a class, and other clones once, few, many or no size at all.

V: TRBV2; size: -; J: TRBJ2-7; CDR3: CASRDPGQDYEQYF
V: TRBV12-3/TRBV12-4; size: -; J: TRBJ1-5; CDR3: CASSFSTGQPQHF
V: TRBV4-2; size: -; J: TRBJ1-6; CDR3: CASSQVPINSPLHF
V: TRBV6-4; size: -; J: TRBJ2-1; CDR3: CASSDGLAGDYNEQFF
V: TRBV20-1; size: -; J: TRBJ1-1; CDR3: CSAREGTLITEAFF
V: TRBV6-4; size: -; J: TRBJ2-3; CDR3: CASSDSAQTDTQYF
V: TRBV6-4; size: -; J: TRBJ2-2; CDR3: CASSQNTGELFF
V: TRBV5-6; size: -; J: TRBJ1-1; CDR3: CASSFRVSNTEAFF
V: TRBV24-1; size: -; J: TRBJ2-3; CDR3: CATSDMADTQYF
V: TRBV9; size: -; J: TRBJ2-7; CDR3: CASSAGQRYYEQYF
V: TRBV6-1; size: -; J: TRBJ2-7; CDR3: CASSAPGTESSYEQYF
V: TRBV15; size: -; J: TRBJ2-2; CDR3: CATRGVMDTGELFF
V: TRBV6-1; size: -; J: TRBJ2-7; CDR3: CASSDGEGASYEQYF
V: TRBV28; size: medium-sized; J: TRBJ2-2; CDR3: CASSSGEAGELFF
V: TRBV6-5; size: -; J: TRBJ1-1; CDR3: CASSYQGMNTEAFF
V: TRBV20-1; size: -; J: TRBJ2-7; CDR3: CSARFDRDYEQYF
V: TRBV7-3; size: -; J: TRBJ2-3; CDR3: CASSLTTARDTQYF
V: TRBV6-1; size: -; J: TRBJ1-6; CDR3: CASMRGDNSPLHF
V: TRBV15; size: -; J: TRBJ2-2; CDR3: CATSRDGGNTGELFF
V: TRBV4-2; size: -; J: TRBJ1-4; CDR3: CASSPTIGRGDEKLFF
V: TRBV12-3/TRBV12-4; size: -; J: TRBJ2-4; CDR3: CARGGGIRTKNIQYF
V: TRBV4-2; size: -; J: TRBJ2-7; CDR3: CASSQDAGGYEQYF
V: TRBV28; size: hyperexpanded; J: TRBJ2-7; CDR3: CASTFSRDWNSYEQYF
V: TRBV20-1; size: -; J: TRBJ2-3; CDR3: CSAGGLAGSDTQYF
V: TRBV7-9; size: -; J: TRBJ1-1; CDR3: CASSLAHNTEAFF
V: TRBV20-1; size: -; J: TRBJ2-7; CDR3: CSAPGTGIYEQYF
V: TRBV5-5; size: -; J: TRBJ2-1; CDR3: CASSLGASGGAYEQFF
V: TRBV6-5; size: -; J: TRBJ2-1; CDR3: CASSYGAGGPNEQFF
V: TRBV5-6; size: -; J: TRBJ1-6; CDR3: CASSLNRGYSPLHF
V: TRBV20-1; size: -; J: TRBJ1-6; CDR3: CSARDGREIGSLHF
V: TRBV7-9; size: -; J: TRBJ1-3; CDR3: CASSPSNSGNTIYF
V: TRBV4-2; size: -; J: TRBJ1-1; CDR3: CASSTQSLRTEAFF
V: TRBV25-1; size: -; J: TRBJ2-3; CDR3: CASSESEEQGNTDTQYF
V: TRBV5-1; size: -; J: TRBJ2-5; CDR3: CASSLGLLAGTEETQYF
V: TRBV6-1; size: -; J: TRBJ1-3; CDR3: CASSEAEGQGNTIYF
V: TRBV9; size: -; J: TRBJ2-7; CDR3: CASSSRQKFDEQYF
V: TRBV6-4; size: -; J: TRBJ2-1; CDR3: CASSSTGYNEQFF
V: TRBV7-6; size: -; J: TRBJ1-6; CDR3: CASSSGQGNSPLHF
V: TRBV6-1; size: -; J: TRBJ2-1; CDR3: CASSAGNSYNEQFF
V: TRBV10-3; size: -; J: TRBJ1-2; CDR3: CAISARQTYGYTF
V: TRBV5-1; size: -; J: TRBJ2-7; CDR3: CASRAGQGGIYEQYF
V: TRBV7-3; size: -; J: TRBJ2-5; CDR3: CASSLSTGGRETQYF
V: TRBV6-4; size: -; J: TRBJ2-3; CDR3: CASSDAAGGQRDTQYF
V: TRBV6-1; size: -; J: TRBJ1-1; CDR3: CASSDRAVEAFF
V: TRBV6-1; size: -; J: TRBJ1-3; CDR3: CASSLRPGGNTIYF
V: TRBV28; size: large; J: TRBJ2-3; CDR3: CASSVGSSGSRTDTQYF
V: TRBV6-1; size: -; J: TRBJ1-1; CDR3: CASSEAMEGEAFF
V: TRBV6-5; size: -; J: TRBJ2-3; CDR3: CASSRSSGGATDTQYF
V: TRBV20-1; size: -; J: TRBJ2-2; CDR3: CSARDERGGDTGELFF
V: TRBV6-1; size: -; J: TRBJ2-3; CDR3: CASGGLELTDTQYF
V: TRBV6-2/TRBV6-3; size: -; J: TRBJ2-2; CDR3: CASEPGTHTGELFF
V: TRBV6-1; size: -; J: TRBJ2-7; CDR3: CASSERDGSPYEQYF
V: TRBV24-1; size: large; J: TRBJ1-5; CDR3: CATSDFGQGARSVWDQPQHF